These 8 T cell receptor beta chains share one sample of origin, sequenced in a study of graft-versus-host responses after intestinal transplantation. Assay used: immunoSEQ multiplex PCR; TCRdb lists only in-frame clones, some missing. The table shows about 25,000 clones, with 90% to 95% occurring only once. The sequences come from PBMCs, collected 30 days after intestinal transplant. All receptors come from a human patient who received an intestinal transplant, so some T cells may come from the graft donor.

V is TRBV6-1 and J is TRBJ1-1; D may be TRBD1 (5 bases). Between the trimmed V and J ends, which lost 8 bases and 0 bases, there was a span of 10 bases. This CDR3 region has 13 residues. Germline V CDR1 and CDR2: MNHNS, SASEGT. The CDR3 nucleotides are TGTGCCAGCCAGGACACCATGAACACTGAAGCTTTCTTT. Amino acids: CASQDTMNTEAFF.

V is TRBV7-2 and J is TRBJ1-1; no firm D call. Germline-derived CDR1 and CDR2 are SGHTA and FQGNSA. The length of the CDR3 is 15 residues. V was cut by 2 bases and J by 3 bases, with 13 bases left in between. The chain's CDR3 is CASSLLGQEYTEAFF. The CDR3 DNA reads TGTGCCAGCAGCTTATTAGGCCAGGAGTACACTGAAGCTTTCTTT. Complete variable domain (other parts from reference TRBV7-2 and TRBJ1-1): GAGVSQSPSNKVTEKGKDVELRCDPISGHTALYWYRQSLGQGLEFLIYFQGNSAPDKSGLPSDRFSAERTGGSVSTLTIQRTQQEDSAVYLCASSLLGQEYTEAFFGQGTRLTVV.

This chain uses TRBV7-9 with TRBJ1-2; D uncertain. The germline CDR1 and CDR2 sequences are SEHNR and FQNEAQ (reference sequence). The CDR3 runs 12 residues. V dropped 5 bases and J dropped 6 bases, with 10 bases sitting between them. DNA for the CDR3: TGTGCCAGCAGCCAGCGTGAGGATGGCTACACCTTC. This sequence encodes CASSQREDGYTF.

The J gene is TRBJ2-7, the V gene TRBV30; TRBD1 might be the D (6 bases). Germline lookup yields CDR1 GTSNPN and CDR2 SVGIG (reference sequence). Trimming shortened V by 3 bases and J by 6 bases, and 12 bases separated the two germline ends. CDR3 size: 12 residues. The CDR3 sequence is CAWRYRDSEQYF. CDR3 DNA: TGTGCCTGGAGGTACAGGGATTCCGAGCAGTACTTC.

The chain carries TRBV19 and TRBJ2-3, with TRBD1 as a possible D gene (5 bases). Germline V gene lookup returns CDR1 LNHDA and CDR2 SQIVND (reference sequence). Trimming left V 4 bases short and J 4 bases short, with 15 bases between. This CDR3 region has 15 residues. The CDR3 region is CASSTWQGAPDTQYF. The CDR3 DNA follows: TGTGCCAGTAGTACATGGCAGGGTGCCCCAGATACGCAGTATTTT.

The chain uses TRBV11-2 and TRBJ1-2, with D unresolved. The CDR3 consists of 13 residues. Germline V gene data show CDR1 as SGHAT and CDR2 as FQNNGV. V dropped 1 base and J dropped 7 bases, with 10 bases sitting between them. The chain's CDR3 is CASSLASWGGYTF. The CDR3 region has the DNA TGTGCCAGCAGCTTAGCTAGTTGGGGTGGCTACACCTTC.

The chain carries TRBV6-6 and TRBJ1-1; 8 bases are shared with TRBD1. V lost 6 bases to trimming and J lost 4 bases; unmatched junction nucleotides: 10. The CDR3 is 15 amino acids. From germline, CDR1 is MNHNY and CDR2 SVGAGI (reference sequence). CDR3 DNA: TGTGCCAGCAGCCTCTCAGGGGGCAAGGCCACTGAAGCTTTCTTT. This codes for CASSLSGGKATEAFF.

This rearrangement joins TRBV4-2 to TRBJ1-1, with TRBD1 as a possible D gene (6 bases). CDR3 length: 19 amino acids. V lost 0 bases and J lost 0, with 20 bases in between. Germline V gene sequence: CDR1 LGHNA, CDR2 YNFKEQ. As DNA, the CDR3 is TGTGCCAGCAGCCAAGATTCGGTCGGTCAGGGGCTTATGAACACTGAAGCTTTCTTT. Residues: CASSQDSVGQGLMNTEAFF.